This T cell receptor beta chain was identified in a study of shared clonotypes between healthy human individuals. Only in-frame clones appear in the TCRdb table, and some are missing; sequencing was by immunoSEQ multiplex PCR. The sample records about 2.2 million clones, about 94% being singletons. Naivety among CD8 cells was defined by CD45RO negativity and positive CCR7 selection, thereby excluding terminally differentiated effector memory CD45RA+ cells. V lost 4 bases, J lost 1 base, and 7 bases stayed unmatched. CDR1 and CDR2 from the germline V gene are SGHVS and FQNEAQ. The length of the CDR3 is 15 residues.

The receptor was isolated from a man aged 18 to 29 in good health. Some clones in this sample may be carry-over from other donors' samples. The rearrangement links TRBV7-8 to TRBJ2-7, with 7 bases aligning to TRBD1. Sequenced: naive CD8+ T cells from PBMCs. CDR3: CASSSAGTESYEQYF. CDR3 nucleotides: TGTGCCAGCAGCTCCGCCGGGACAGAGTCCTACGAGCAGTACTTC.